The table lists the clone carrying this T cell receptor (beta chain) with many counts. Its target is not known. At one boundary the junction diverges from the germline segment, which might be a read error. The CDR3 covers 11 residues. Germline assignment: CDR1 SNHLY and CDR2 FYNNEI. This sample stems from a study of regulatory T cells in long-lasting Graves disease. Notes on the study in general: Clonotypes that were public and shared totalled fewer than 3,500 in persistent patients versus 750 to 1,000 in new patients.

Library construction for TCR beta used iRepertoire HTBI primers and Arm-PCR of CDR3 regions. TCRdb re-analysed the multiplex PCR reads in MiXCR, keeping a single row per CDR3 protein. The sample holds 450,000 to 600,000 distinct CDR3 sequences, around 15% seen once. Described time point: newly diagnosed GD, antithyroid drugs for less than 3 months. Construction of the TCR library relied on RNA isolated from PBMCs. These same data were also listed under a study on T cells in Graves' hyperthyroidism and ophthalmopathy.

The sequence was obtained from a man aged 40-50 years with Graves disease. This chain joins TRBV2 and TRBJ2-7; D may be TRBD1 (6 bases). The sample was peripheral blood mononuclear cells (PBMCs), taken at new diagnosis, from a patient treated with antithyroid drugs. The DNA for the CDR3 is TGTGCCAGCAGTGCCGGGACAAAAAACGTCTTC. Its translation: CASSAGTKNVF.